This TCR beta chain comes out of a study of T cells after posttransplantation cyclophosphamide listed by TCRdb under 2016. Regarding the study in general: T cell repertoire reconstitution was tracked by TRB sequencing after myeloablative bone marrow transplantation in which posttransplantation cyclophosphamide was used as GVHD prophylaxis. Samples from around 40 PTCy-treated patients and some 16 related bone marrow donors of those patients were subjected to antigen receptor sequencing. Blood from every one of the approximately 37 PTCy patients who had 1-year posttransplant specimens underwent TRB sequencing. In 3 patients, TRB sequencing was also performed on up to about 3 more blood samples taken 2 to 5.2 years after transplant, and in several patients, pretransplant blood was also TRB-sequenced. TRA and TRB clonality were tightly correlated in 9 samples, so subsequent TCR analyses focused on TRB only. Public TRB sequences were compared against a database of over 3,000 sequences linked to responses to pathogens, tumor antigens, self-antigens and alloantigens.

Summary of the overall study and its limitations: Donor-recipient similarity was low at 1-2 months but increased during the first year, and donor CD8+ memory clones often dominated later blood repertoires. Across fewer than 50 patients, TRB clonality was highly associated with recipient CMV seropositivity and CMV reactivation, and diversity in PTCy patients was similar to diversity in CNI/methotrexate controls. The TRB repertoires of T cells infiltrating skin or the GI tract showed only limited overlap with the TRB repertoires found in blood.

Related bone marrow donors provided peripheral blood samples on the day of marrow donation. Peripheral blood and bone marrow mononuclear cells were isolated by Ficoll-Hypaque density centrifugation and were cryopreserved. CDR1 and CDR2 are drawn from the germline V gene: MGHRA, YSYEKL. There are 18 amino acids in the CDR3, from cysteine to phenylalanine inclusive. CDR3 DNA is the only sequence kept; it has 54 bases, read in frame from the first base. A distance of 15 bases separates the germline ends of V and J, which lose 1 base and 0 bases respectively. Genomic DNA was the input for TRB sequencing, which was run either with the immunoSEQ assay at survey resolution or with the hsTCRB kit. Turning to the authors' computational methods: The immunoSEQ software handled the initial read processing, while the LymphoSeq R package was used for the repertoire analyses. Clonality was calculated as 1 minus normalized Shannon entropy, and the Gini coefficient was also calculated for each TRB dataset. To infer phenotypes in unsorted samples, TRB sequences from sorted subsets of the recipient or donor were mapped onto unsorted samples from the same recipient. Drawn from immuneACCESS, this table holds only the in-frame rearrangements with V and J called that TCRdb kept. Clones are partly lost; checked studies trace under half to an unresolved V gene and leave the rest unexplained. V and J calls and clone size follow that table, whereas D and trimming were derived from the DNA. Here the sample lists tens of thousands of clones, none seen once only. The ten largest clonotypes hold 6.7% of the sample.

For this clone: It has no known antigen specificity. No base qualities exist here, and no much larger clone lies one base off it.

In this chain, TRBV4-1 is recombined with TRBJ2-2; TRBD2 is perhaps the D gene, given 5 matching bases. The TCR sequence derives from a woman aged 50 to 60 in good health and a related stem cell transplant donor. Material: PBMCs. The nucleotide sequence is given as TGCGCCAGCAGCCAAGTGATCCTAGCCCTCACGAACACCGGGGAGCTGTTTTTT. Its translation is CASSQVILALTNTGELFF.